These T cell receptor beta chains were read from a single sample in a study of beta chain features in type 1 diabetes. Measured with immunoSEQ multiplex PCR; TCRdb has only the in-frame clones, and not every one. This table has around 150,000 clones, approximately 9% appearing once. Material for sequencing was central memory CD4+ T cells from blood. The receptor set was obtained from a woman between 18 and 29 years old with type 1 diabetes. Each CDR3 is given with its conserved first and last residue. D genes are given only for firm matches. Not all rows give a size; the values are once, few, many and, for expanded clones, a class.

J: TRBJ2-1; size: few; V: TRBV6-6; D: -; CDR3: CASRQGLVNEQFF; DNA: TGTGCCAGCCGCCAGGGCTTGGTTAATGAGCAGTTCTTC
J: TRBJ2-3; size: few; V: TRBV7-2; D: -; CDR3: CASERVADTQYF; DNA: TGTGCCAGCGAGAGAGTCGCAGATACGCAGTATTTT
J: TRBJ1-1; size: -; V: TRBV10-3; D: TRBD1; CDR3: CAISDIGQVGAFF; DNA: TGTGCCATCAGTGACATTGGACAGGTGGGAGCTTTCTTT
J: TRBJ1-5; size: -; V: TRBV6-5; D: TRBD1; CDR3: CASSTTGGNNQPQHF; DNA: TGTGCCAGCAGTACAACAGGGGGGAATAATCAGCCCCAGCATTTT
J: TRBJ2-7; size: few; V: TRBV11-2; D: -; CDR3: CASSPLFGQPNEQYF; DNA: TGTGCCAGCAGCCCGCTTTTTGGACAGCCCAACGAGCAGTACTTC
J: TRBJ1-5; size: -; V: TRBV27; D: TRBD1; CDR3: CASSPRTGGQPQHF; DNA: TGTGCCAGCAGTCCTAGGACAGGGGGTCAGCCCCAGCATTTT
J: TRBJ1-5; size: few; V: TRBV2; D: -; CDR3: CASMAVSNQPQHF; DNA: TGTGCCAGCATGGCAGTTAGCAATCAGCCCCAGCATTTT
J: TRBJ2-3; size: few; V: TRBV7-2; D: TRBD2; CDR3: CASSWSGAGTDTQYF; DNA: TGTGCCAGCAGCTGGAGCGGGGCTGGTACAGATACGCAGTATTTT
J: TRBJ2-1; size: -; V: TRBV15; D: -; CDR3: CATSRARQGGGRDNEQFF; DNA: TGTGCCACCAGCAGGGCTAGACAGGGAGGCGGAAGGGACAATGAGCAGTTCTTC
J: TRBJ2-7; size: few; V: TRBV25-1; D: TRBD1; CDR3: CASSSAGTGVHEQYF; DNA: TGTGCCAGCAGTTCCGCCGGGACAGGGGTCCACGAGCAGTACTTC
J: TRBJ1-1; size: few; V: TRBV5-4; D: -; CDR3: CASSLDQGNTEAFF; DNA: TGTGCCAGCAGCTTGGACCAGGGGAACACTGAAGCTTTCTTT
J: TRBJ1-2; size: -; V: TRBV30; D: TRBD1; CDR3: CAWIRTGSTIGYTF; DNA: TGTGCCTGGATCAGGACAGGTTCCACTATTGGCTACACCTTC
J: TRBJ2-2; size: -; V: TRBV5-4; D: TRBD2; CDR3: CASSSPTSGNTGELFF; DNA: TGTGCCAGCAGCTCGCCCACTAGCGGGAACACCGGGGAGCTGTTTTTT
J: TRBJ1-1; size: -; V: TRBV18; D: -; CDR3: CASSPLDGSNTEAFF; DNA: TGTGCCAGCTCACCATTGGATGGGAGTAACACTGAAGCTTTCTTT
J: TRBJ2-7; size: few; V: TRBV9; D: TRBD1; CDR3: CASSVGQGGGEQYF; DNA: TGTGCCAGCAGCGTAGGACAGGGGGGAGGCGAGCAGTACTTC
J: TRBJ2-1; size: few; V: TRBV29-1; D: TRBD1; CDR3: CSVGTGATYNEQFF; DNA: TGCAGCGTAGGGACAGGGGCAACGTACAATGAGCAGTTCTTC
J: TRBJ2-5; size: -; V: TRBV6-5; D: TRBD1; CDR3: CASSYSNQGAKETQYF; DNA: TGTGCCAGCAGTTACTCGAACCAGGGGGCGAAGGAGACCCAGTACTTC
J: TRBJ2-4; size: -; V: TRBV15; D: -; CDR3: CATSGDLAGKNIQYF; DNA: TGTGCCACCAGCGGAGACCTCGCGGGCAAAAACATTCAGTACTTC
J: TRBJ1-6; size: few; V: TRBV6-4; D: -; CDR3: CASSGGLNSPLHF; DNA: TGTGCCAGCAGTGGGGGGCTTAATTCACCCCTCCACTTT
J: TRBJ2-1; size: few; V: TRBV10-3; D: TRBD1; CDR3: CAISEGQGRRNNEQFF; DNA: TGTGCCATCAGTGAGGGACAGGGGAGGCGCAACAATGAGCAGTTCTTC
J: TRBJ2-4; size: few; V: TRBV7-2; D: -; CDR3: CASSLQNIQYF; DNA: TGTGCCAGCAGCCTCCAAAACATTCAGTACTTC
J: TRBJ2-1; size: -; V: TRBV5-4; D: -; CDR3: CASSQDPASNEQFF; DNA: TGCGCCAGCAGCCAAGATCCAGCGTCGAATGAGCAGTTCTTC
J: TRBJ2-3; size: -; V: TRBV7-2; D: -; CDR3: CASSFGSERTQYF; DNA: TGTGCCAGCAGCTTCGGCTCGGAGCGGACGCAGTATTTT
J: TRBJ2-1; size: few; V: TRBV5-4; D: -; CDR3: CASSLYGSYSYNEQFF; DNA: TGTGCCAGCAGCCTTTACGGGAGTTACTCCTACAATGAGCAGTTCTTC
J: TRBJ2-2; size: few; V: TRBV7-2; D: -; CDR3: CASSLGQTSPIGELFF; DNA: TGTGCCAGCAGCTTAGGGCAGACTAGTCCCATCGGGGAGCTGTTTTTT
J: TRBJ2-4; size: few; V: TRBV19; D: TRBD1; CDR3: CASSQGVENIQYF; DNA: TGTGCCAGTAGTCAGGGGGTAGAAAACATTCAGTACTTC
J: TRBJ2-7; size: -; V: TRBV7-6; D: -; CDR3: CASSLADSSYEQYF; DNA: TGTGCCAGCAGCTTAGCAGACAGCTCCTACGAGCAGTACTTC
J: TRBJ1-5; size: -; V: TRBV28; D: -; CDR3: CASSLYVNQPQHF; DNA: TGTGCCAGCAGTTTGTATGTAAATCAGCCCCAGCATTTT
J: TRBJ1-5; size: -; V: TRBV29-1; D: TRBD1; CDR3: CSVKTGGQNQPQHF; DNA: TGCAGCGTTAAAACAGGGGGTCAAAATCAGCCCCAGCATTTT
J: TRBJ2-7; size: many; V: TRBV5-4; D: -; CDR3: CASSLYGPYEQYF; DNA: TGTGCCAGCAGCTTGTATGGGCCCTACGAGCAGTACTTC
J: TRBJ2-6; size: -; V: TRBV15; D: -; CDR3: CATSRARGALRYSGANVLTF; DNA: TGTGCCACCAGCAGAGCCCGGGGGGCGCTCCGGTACTCTGGGGCCAACGTCCTGACTTTC
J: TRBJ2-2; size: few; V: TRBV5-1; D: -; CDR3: CASSSAGELFF; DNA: TGCGCCAGCAGCTCCGCCGGGGAGCTGTTTTTT
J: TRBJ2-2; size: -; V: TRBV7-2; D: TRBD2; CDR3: CASSPTSVTGELFF; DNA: TGTGCCAGCAGCCCCACTAGCGTCACCGGGGAGCTGTTTTTT
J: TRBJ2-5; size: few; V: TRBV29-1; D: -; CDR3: CSVEDRGQVLRTQYF; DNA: TGCAGCGTTGAAGATCGTGGGCAGGTCCTAAGGACCCAGTACTTC
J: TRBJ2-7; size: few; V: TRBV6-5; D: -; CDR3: CATFGGAYEQYF; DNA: TGTGCGACGTTTGGCGGCGCCTACGAGCAGTACTTC
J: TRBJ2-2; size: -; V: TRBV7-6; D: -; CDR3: CASSLAARGAGELFF; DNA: TGTGCCAGCAGCTTAGCAGCCAGGGGGGCCGGGGAGCTGTTTTTT
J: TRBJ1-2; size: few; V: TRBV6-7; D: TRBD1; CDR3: CASSYSDRGDGYTF; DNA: TGTGCCAGCAGTTACTCTGACAGGGGAGATGGCTACACCTTC
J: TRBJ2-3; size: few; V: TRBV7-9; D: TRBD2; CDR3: CASSLELAGADTQYF; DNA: TGTGCCAGCAGCTTAGAGCTAGCGGGAGCAGATACGCAGTATTTT
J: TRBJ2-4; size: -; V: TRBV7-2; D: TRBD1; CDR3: CASSLQATITGGEDIQYF; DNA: TGTGCCAGCAGCTTACAAGCAACAATTACAGGGGGCGAAGACATTCAGTACTTC
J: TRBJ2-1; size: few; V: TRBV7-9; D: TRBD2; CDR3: CASSSGTSPYNEQFF; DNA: TGTGCCAGCAGCTCCGGGACTAGCCCATACAATGAGCAGTTCTTC
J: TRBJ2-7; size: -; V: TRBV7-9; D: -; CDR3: CASSFRYDSYEQYF; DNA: TGTGCCAGCAGCTTTCGCTACGATTCCTACGAGCAGTACTTC
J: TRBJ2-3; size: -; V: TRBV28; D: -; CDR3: CASSSRTVPGTQYF; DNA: TGTGCCAGCAGCTCCAGGACAGTTCCAGGTACGCAGTATTTT
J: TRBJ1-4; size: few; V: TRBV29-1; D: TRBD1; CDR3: CSANRGAGEKLFF; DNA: TGCAGCGCCAACAGGGGCGCAGGGGAAAAACTGTTTTTT
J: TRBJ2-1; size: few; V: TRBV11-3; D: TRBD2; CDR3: CASSLVRREWSGDEQFF; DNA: TGTGCCAGCAGCTTAGTTCGGCGGGAGTGGTCTGGGGATGAGCAGTTCTTC
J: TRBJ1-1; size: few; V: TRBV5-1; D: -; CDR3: CASSPGGTVNTEAFF; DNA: TGCGCCAGCAGCCCTGGAGGGACCGTGAACACTGAAGCTTTCTTT
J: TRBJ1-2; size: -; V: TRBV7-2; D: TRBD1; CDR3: CASSSSGGNYGYTF; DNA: TGTGCCAGCAGCTCCTCAGGGGGTAACTATGGCTACACCTTC
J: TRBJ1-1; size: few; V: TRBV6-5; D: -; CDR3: CASSLLGGNTEAFF; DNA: TGTGCCAGCAGCCTCCTGGGGGGGAACACTGAAGCTTTCTTT
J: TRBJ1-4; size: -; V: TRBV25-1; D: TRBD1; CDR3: CASSSLGTGVGEKLFF; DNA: TGTGCCAGCAGTTCTCTCGGGACAGGGGTAGGTGAAAAACTGTTTTTT
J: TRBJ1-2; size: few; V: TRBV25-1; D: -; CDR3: CASSVTGYNYGYTF; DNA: TGTGCCAGCAGTGTAACAGGGTACAACTATGGCTACACCTTC
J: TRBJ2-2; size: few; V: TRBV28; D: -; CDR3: CASSLGQNTGELFF; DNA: TGTGCCAGCAGTTTGGGACAAAACACCGGGGAGCTGTTTTTT
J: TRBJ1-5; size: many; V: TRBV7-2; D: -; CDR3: CASSFLQGQPQHF; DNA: TGTGCCAGCAGCTTCTTACAGGGACAGCCCCAGCATTTT
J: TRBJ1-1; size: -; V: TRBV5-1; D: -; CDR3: CASSPQPGTEAFF; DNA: TGCGCCAGCAGCCCCCAACCGGGGACTGAAGCTTTCTTT
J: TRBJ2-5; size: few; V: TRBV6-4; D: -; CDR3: CASSELRLETQYF; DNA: TGTGCCAGCAGTGAGTTGAGGTTAGAGACCCAGTACTTC
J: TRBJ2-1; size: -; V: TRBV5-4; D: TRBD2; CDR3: CASSLGGGSLNEQFF; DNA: TGTGCCAGCAGCTTGGGAGGCGGGAGTCTGAATGAGCAGTTCTTC